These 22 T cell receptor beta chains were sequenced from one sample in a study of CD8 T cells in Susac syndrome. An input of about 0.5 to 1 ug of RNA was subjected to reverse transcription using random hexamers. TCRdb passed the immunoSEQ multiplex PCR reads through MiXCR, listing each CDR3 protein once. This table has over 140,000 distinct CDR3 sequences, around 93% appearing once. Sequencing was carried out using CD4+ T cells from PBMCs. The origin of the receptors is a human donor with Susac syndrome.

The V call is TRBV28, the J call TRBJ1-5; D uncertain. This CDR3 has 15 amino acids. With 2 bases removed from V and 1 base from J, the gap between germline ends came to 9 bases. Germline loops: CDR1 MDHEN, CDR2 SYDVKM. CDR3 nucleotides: TGTGCCAGCAGTTTACGGGATGTGAGCAATCAGCCCCAGCATTTT. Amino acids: CASSLRDVSNQPQHF.

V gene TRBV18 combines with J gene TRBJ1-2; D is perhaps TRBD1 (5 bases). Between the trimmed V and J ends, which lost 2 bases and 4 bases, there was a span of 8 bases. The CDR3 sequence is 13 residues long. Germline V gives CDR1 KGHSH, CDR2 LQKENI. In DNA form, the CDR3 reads TGTGCCAGCTCACCAATGGGGGGCTATGGCTACACCTTC. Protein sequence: CASSPMGGYGYTF.

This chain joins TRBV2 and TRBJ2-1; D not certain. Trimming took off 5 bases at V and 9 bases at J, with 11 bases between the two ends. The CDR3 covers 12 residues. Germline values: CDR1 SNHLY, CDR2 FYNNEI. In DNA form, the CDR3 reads TGTGCCAGCAGTATCAAAGGAACTGAGCAGTTCTTC. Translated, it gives CASSIKGTEQFF.

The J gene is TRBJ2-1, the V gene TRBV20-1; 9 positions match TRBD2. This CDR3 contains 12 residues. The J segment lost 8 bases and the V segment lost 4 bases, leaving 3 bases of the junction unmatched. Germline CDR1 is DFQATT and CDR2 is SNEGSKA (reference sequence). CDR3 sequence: CSATLAGDEQFF. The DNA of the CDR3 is TGCAGTGCTACCTTAGCGGGGGATGAGCAGTTCTTC.

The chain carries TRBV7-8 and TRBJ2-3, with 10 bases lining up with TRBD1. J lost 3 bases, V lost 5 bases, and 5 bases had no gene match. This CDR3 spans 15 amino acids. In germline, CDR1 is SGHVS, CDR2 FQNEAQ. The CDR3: CASSPGQGRTDTQYF. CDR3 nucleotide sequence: TGTGCCAGCAGCCCGGGACAGGGGAGGACAGATACGCAGTATTTT.

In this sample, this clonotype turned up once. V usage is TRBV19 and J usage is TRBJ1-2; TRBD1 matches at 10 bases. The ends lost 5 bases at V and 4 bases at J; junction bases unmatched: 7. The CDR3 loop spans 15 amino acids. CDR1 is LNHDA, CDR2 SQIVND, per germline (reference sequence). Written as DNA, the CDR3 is TGTGCCAGTAGTGCCGGGACAGGGGACCTCTATGGCTACACCTTC. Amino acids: CASSAGTGDLYGYTF.

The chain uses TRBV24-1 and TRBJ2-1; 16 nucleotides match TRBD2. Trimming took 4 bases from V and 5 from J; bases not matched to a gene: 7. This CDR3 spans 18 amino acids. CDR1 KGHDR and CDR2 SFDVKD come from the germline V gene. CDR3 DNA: TGTGCCACCAGTGACCCAGGGACTAGCGGGAGGGAGGACAATGAGCAGTTCTTC. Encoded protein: CATSDPGTSGREDNEQFF.

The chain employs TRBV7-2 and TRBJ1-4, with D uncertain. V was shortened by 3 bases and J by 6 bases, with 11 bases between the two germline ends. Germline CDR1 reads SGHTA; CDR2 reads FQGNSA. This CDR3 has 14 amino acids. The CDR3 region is CASSLSRTDEKLFF. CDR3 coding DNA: TGTGCCAGCAGCTTGTCCCGGACCGATGAAAAACTGTTTTTT.

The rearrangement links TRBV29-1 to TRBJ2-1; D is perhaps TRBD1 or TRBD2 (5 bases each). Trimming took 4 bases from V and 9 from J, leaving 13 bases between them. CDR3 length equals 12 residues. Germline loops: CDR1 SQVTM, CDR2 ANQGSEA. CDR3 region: CSVVEMGVEQFF. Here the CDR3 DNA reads TGCAGCGTTGTTGAGATGGGGGTTGAGCAGTTCTTC.

CDR3 nucleotide sequence: TGCAGCGCCGCCGCCGGGACAGGGGATCAGCCCCAGCATTTT. Its translation: CSAAAGTGDQPQHF. The chain links TRBV29-1 to TRBJ1-5, with 10 bases matching TRBD1. Losses at the gene ends were 7 bases for V and 5 bases for J; bases not matched to a gene: 8. The germline CDR1 and CDR2 sequences are SQVTM and ANQGSEA. This CDR3 comprises 14 residues.

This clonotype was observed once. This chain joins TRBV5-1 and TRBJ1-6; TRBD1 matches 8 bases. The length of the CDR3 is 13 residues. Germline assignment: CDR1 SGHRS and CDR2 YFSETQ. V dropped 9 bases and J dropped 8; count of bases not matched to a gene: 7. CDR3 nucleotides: TGCGCCACTAGGACAGGGACGGATTCACCCCTCCACTTT. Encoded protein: CATRTGTDSPLHF.

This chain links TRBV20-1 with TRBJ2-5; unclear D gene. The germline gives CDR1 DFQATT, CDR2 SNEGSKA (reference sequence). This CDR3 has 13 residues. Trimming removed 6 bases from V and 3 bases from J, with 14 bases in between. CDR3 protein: CSAYFDLEETQYF. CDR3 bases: TGCAGTGCGTATTTCGATCTGGAAGAGACCCAGTACTTC.

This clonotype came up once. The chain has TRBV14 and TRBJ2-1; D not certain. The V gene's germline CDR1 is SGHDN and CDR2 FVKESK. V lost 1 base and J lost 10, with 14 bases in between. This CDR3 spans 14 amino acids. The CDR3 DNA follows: TGTGCCAGCAGCCAAGTAAACCCCGGGTCAGAGCAGTTCTTC. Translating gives CASSQVNPGSEQFF.

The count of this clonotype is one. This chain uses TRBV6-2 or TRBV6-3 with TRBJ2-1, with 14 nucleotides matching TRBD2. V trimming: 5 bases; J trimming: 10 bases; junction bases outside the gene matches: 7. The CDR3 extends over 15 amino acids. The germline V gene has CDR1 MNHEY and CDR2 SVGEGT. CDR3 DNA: TGTGCCAGCAGTCAAGAGGGACTAGCGGGAGCGGAGCAGTTCTTC. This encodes CASSQEGLAGAEQFF.

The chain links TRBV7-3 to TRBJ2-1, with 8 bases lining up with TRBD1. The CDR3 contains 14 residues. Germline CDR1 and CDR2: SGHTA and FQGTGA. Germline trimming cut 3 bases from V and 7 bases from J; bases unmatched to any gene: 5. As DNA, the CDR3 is TGTGCCAGCAGCTTCTGGGACAGGTCGAATGAGCAGTTCTTC. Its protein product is CASSFWDRSNEQFF.

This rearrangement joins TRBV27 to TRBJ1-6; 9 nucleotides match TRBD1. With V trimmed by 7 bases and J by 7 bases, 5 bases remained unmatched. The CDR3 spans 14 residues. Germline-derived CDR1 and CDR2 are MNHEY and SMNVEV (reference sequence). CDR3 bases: TGTGCCAGCAAATTCGGGACAGGGAATTCACCCCTCCACTTT. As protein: CASKFGTGNSPLHF.

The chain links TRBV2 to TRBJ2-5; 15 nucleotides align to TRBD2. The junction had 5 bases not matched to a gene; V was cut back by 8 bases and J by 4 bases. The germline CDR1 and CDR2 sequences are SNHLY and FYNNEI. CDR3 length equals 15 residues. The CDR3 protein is CASGRTSGGAETQYF. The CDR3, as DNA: TGTGCCAGCGGTAGGACTAGCGGGGGGGCAGAGACCCAGTACTTC. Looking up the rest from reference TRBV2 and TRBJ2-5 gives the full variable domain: EPEVTQTPSHQVTQMGQEVILRCVPISNHLYFYWYRQILGQKVEFLVSFYNNEISEKSEIFDDQFSVERPDGSNFTLKIRSTKLEDSAMYFCASGRTSGGAETQYFGPGTRLLVL.

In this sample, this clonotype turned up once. For the CDR3, the DNA is TGCGCCAGCAGAGTGGAGGGGCAAGAGACCCAGTACTTC. Translating gives CASRVEGQETQYF. J is TRBJ2-5 and V is TRBV5-1; a weak D match, TRBD2 (6 bases). The CDR3 has 13 amino acids. Germline V lookup: CDR1 SGHRS, CDR2 YFSETQ. V was cut by 5 bases and J by 2 bases, with 10 bases left in between.

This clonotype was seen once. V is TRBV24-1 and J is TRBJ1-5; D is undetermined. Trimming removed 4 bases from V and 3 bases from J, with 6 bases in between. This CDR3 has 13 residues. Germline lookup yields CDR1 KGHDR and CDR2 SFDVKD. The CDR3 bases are TGTGCCACCAGTGACGGAAACAATCAGCCCCAGCATTTT. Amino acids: CATSDGNNQPQHF.

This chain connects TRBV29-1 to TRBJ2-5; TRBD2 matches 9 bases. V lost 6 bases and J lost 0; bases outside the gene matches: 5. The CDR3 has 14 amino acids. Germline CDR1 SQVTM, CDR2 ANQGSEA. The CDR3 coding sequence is TGCAGCGTCAGACTAGCGGAGTACCAAGAGACCCAGTACTTC. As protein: CSVRLAEYQETQYF. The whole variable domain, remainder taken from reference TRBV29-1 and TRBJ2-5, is SAVISQKPSRDICQRGTSLTIQCQVDSQVTMMFWYRQQPGQSLTLIATANQGSEATYESGFVIDKFPISRPNLTFSTLTVSNMSPEDSSIYLCSVRLAEYQETQYFGPGTRLLVL.

CDR3 bases: TGTGCCAGCGCGAAGGGGGGGCCCTACAATGAGCAGTTCTTC. Amino acids: CASAKGGPYNEQFF. The V call is TRBV7-9, the J call TRBJ2-1; D may be TRBD2 (7 bases). Germline CDR1 SEHNR, CDR2 FQNEAQ (reference sequence). CDR3 length: 14 amino acids. With 8 bases removed from V and 2 bases from J, the gap between germline ends came to 13 bases.

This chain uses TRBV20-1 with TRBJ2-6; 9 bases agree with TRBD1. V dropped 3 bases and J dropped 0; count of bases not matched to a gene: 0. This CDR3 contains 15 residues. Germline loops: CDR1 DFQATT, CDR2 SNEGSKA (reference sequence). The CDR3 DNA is TGCAGTGCTAGGGACAGGGGCTCTGGGGCCAACGTCCTGACTTTC. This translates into CSARDRGSGANVLTF.